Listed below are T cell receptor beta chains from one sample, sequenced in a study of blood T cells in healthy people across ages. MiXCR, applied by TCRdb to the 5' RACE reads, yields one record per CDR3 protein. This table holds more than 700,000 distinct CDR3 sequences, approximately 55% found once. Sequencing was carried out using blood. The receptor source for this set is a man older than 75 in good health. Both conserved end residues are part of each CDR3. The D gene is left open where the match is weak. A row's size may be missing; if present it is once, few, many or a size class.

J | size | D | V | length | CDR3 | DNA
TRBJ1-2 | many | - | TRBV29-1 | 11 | CSVEDNNGYTF | TGCAGCGTTGAAGATAATAATGGCTACACCTTC
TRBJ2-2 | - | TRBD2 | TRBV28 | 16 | CASSNTGRGNTGELFF | TGTGCCAGCAGTAATACCGGGAGGGGGAACACCGGGGAGCTGTTTTTT
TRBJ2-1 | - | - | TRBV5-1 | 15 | CASSTLTTQGSEQFF | TGCGCCAGCAGCACACTCACGACCCAGGGCTCTGAGCAGTTCTTC
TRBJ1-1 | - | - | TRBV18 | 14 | CASSPPQVGTEAFF | TGTGCCAGCTCACCACCCCAGGTGGGCACTGAAGCTTTCTTT
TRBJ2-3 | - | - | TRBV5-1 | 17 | CASSLTGVPPEHRDAYF | TGCGCCAGCAGCTTAACGGGAGTGCCCCCGGAGCACAGAGACGCGTATTTT
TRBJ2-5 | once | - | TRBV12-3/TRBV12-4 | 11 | CASTTTNEQYF | TGTGCCAGCACCACTACCAATGAGCAGTACTTC
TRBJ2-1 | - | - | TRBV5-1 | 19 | CASSLGRTGTAAIIDEQFF | TGCGCCAGCAGCTTGGGGAGGACCGGCACCGCGGCGATTATCGATGAGCAGTTCTTC
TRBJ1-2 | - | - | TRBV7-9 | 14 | CASSLKVAAYGYTF | TGTGCCAGCAGCTTAAAGGTGGCGGCCTATGGCTACACCTTC
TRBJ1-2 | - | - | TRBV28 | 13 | CAAGLERGNGYTF | TGTGCCGCAGGATTAGAGAGGGGGAATGGCTACACCTTC
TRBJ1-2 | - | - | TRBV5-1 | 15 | CASSPLPASNYGYTF | TGCGCCAGCAGCCCCCTCCCGGCTAGTAACTATGGCTACACCTTC
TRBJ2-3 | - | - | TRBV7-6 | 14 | CASSLMQGTDTQYF | TGTGCCAGCAGCTTAATGCAGGGGACAGATACGCAGTATTTT
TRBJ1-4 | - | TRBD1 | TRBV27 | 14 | CASRYRGAGGKLFF | TGTGCCAGCCGCTACAGGGGCGCCGGGGGAAAACTGTTTTTT
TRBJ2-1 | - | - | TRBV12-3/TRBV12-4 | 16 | CASSLVRPGGVDEQFF | TGTGCCAGCAGTTTAGTACGGCCCGGAGGGGTGGATGAGCAGTTCTTC
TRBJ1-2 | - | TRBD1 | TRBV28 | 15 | CASSFFGTGNYGYTF | TGTGCCAGCAGTTTTTTCGGGACAGGGAACTATGGCTACACCTTC
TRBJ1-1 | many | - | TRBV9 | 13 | CASSVKGNTEAFF | TGTGCCAGCAGCGTAAAGGGGAACACTGAAGCTTTCTTT
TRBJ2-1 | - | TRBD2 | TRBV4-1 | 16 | CASSPPAGGSYNEQFF | TGCGCCAGCAGCCCCCCAGCGGGAGGCTCCTACAATGAGCAGTTCTTC
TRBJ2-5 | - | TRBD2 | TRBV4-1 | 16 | CASSQDGGAGQETQYF | TGCGCCAGCAGCCAAGATGGGGGAGCGGGACAAGAGACCCAGTACTTC
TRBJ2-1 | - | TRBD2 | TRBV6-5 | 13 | CASSSGGVHEQFF | TGTGCCAGCAGTTCCGGGGGGGTTCATGAGCAGTTCTTC
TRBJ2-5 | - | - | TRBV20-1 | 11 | CSARDLKTQYF | TGCAGTGCTAGAGATCTAAAGACCCAGTACTTC
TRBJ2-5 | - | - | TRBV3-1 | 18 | CASSQTKALSWNQETQYF | TGTGCCAGCAGCCAGACGAAGGCCCTCAGCTGGAACCAAGAGACCCAGTACTTC
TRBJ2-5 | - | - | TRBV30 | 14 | CAWNNEGGVETQYF | TGTGCCTGGAACAACGAGGGGGGCGTGGAGACCCAGTACTTC
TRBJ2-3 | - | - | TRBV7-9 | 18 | CASSRRASRRAPTDTQYF | TGTGCCAGCAGCCGGCGAGCGAGCAGGAGGGCCCCCACAGATACGCAGTATTTT
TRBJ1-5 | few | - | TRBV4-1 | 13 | CASSQAPLQPQHF | TGCGCCAGCAGCCAGGCACCCCTCCAGCCCCAGCATTTT
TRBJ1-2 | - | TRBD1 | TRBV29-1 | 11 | CSTGQDYGYTF | TGCAGCACTGGACAGGACTATGGCTACACCTTC
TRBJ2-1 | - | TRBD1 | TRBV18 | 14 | CASSTGGSYNEQFF | TGTGCCAGCTCGACAGGGGGATCCTACAATGAGCAGTTCTTC
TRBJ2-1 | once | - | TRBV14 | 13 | CASSPQPGTKQFF | TGTGCCAGCAGCCCTCAGCCCGGGACCAAGCAGTTCTTC
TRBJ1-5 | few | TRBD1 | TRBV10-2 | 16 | CASSENRGGGNQPQHF | TGCGCCAGCAGTGAAAACAGGGGTGGCGGGAATCAGCCCCAGCATTTT
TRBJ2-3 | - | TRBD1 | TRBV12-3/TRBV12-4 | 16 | CASSYPQGQGADTQYF | TGTGCCAGCAGTTACCCCCAGGGACAGGGTGCAGATACGCAGTATTTT